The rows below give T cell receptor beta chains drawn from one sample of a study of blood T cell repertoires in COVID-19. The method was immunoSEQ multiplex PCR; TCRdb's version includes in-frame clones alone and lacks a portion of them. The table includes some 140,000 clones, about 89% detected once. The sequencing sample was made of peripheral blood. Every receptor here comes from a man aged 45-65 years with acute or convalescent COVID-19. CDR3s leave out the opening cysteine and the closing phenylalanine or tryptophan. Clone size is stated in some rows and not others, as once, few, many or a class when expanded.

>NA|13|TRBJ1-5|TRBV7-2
ASSWTGGGNQPQH
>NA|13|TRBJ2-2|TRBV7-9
ASSLGTGANAELF
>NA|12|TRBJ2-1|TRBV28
ASHLTSGRNEQF
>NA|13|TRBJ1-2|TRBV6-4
ASSERTGGLNGYT
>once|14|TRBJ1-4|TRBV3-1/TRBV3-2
ASSQGWDRSNEKLF
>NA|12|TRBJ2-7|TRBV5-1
ASSPYRGPYEQY
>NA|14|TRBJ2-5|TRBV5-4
ASSSGLAGVLETQY
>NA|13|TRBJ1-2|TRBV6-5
ATATGGTANYGYT
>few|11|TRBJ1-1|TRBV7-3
ASSLSTVTEAF
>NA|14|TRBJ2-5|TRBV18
ASSPPTTGRGETQY
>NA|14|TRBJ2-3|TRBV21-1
ASSKVGREPTDTQY
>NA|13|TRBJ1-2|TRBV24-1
ATSEGVARGQGYT
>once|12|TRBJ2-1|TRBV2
ASIRDYGNNEQF
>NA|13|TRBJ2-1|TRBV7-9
ASSRLAGGPNEQF
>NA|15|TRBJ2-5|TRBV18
ASSPTIDTGVRETQY
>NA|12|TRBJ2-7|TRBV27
ASRALMGAYEQY
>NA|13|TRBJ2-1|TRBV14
ASSQTAIVYNEQF
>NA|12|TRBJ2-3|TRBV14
ASSRQGAADTQY
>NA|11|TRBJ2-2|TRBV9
ASRDRGSGELF
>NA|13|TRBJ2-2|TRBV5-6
ASSWTGAGTGELF
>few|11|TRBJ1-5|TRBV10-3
ATGGAQGQPQH